The clone carrying this T cell receptor (beta chain) was recorded only once. Its antigen is undetermined. This sample is part of a study of blood T cells in healthy people across ages. For the study at large: Researchers report that template switching captured about one barcoded beta molecule per two T cells. Study-wide findings and caveats: Any conclusive comparison of naive versus antigen-experienced cells was prevented by using unsorted PBMCs.

Using a J-beta primer mix together with a sample-barcoded 5' primer, a second PCR was run for roughly 7 to 11 cycles. Every sample produced at least 3 million CDR3-containing paired-end reads. TCRdb fed the 5' RACE reads into MiXCR, producing one record per CDR3 protein. Here the sample spans some 1,800,000 distinct CDR3 sequences, 35% to 50% being singletons. V lost 6 bases to trimming and J lost 0 bases; unmatched junction nucleotides: 8. Germline V gene sequence: CDR1 MNHEY, CDR2 SVGAGI. The CDR3 spans 15 residues. The TCR was taken from a human donor in good health. The material sequenced was blood. The gene calls are TRBV6-5 and TRBJ2-7, with 7 bases fitting TRBD1. The CDR3 is CASSPQGIGSYEQYF. CDR3 nucleotide sequence: TGTGCCAGCAGCCCACAGGGGATCGGCTCCTACGAGCAGTACTTC.